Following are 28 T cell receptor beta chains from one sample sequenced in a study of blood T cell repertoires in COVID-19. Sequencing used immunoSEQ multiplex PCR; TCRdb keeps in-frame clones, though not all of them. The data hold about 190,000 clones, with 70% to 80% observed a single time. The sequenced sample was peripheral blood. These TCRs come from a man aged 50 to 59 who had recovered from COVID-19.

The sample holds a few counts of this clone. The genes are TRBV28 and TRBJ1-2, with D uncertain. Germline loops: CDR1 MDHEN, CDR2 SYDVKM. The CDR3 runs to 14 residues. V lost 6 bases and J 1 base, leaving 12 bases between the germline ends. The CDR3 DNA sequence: TGTGCCAGCAGACACAGTTACGATAACTATGGCTACACCTTC. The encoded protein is CASRHSYDNYGYTF.

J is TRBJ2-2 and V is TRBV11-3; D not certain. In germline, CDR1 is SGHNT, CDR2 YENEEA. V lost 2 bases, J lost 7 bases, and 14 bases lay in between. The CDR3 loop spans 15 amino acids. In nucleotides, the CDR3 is TGTGCCAGCAGCTTAAGATCTCACCCCGGCGGGGAGCTGTTTTTT. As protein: CASSLRSHPGGELFF.

This chain's CDR3 is CASSFDRVGEQYF. DNA of the CDR3: TGCGCCAGCAGCTTTGACAGGGTCGGCGAGCAGTACTTC. This chain connects TRBV5-1 to TRBJ2-7; 7 bases match TRBD1. The CDR3 spans 13 residues. Germline-derived CDR1 and CDR2 are SGHRS and YFSETQ. V lost 2 bases and J lost 6; bases outside the gene matches: 5.

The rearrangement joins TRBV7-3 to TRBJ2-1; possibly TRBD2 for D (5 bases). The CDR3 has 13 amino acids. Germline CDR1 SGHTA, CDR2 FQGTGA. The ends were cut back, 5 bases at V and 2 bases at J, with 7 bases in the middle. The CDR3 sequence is CASSRAAYNEQFF. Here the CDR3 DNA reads TGTGCCAGCAGCAGAGCGGCCTACAATGAGCAGTTCTTC. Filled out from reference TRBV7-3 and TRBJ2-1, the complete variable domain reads GAGVSQTPSNKVTEKGKYVELRCDPISGHTALYWYRQSLGQGPEFLIYFQGTGAADDSGLPNDRFFAVRPEGSVSTLKIQRTERGDSAVYLCASSRAAYNEQFFGPGTRLTVL.

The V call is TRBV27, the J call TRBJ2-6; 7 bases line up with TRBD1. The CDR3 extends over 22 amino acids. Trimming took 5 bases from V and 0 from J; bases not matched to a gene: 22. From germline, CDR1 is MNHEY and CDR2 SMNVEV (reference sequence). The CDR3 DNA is TGTGCCAGCAGTCCCCGCCGGGGCAGGGGGATCAGCTCTCTCTCTGGGGCCAACGTCCTGACTTTC. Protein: CASSPRRGRGISSLSGANVLTF.

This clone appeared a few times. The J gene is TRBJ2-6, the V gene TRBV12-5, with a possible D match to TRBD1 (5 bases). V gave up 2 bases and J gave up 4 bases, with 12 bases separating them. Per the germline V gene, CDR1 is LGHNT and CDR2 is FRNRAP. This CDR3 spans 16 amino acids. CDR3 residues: CASGLQQGTGANVLTF. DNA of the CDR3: TGTGCTAGTGGTTTGCAGCAGGGAACCGGGGCCAACGTCCTGACTTTC. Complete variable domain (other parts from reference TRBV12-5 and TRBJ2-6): DARVTQTPRHKVTEMGQEVTMRCQPILGHNTVFWYRQTMMQGLELLAYFRNRAPLDDSGMPKDRFSAEMPDATLATLKIQPSEPRDSAVYFCASGLQQGTGANVLTFGAGSRLTVL.

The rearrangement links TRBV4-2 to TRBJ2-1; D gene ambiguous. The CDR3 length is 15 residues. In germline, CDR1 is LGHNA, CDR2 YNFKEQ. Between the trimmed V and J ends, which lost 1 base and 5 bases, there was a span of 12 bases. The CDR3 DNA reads TGTGCCAGCAGCCAAGCTCTTGGTCAGAACAATGAGCAGTTCTTC. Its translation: CASSQALGQNNEQFF.

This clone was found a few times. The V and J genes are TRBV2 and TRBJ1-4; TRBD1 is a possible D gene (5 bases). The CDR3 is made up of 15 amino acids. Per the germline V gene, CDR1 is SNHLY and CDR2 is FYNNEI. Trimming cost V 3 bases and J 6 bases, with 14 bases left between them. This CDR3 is CASSDRGPPDEKLFF. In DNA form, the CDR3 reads TGTGCCAGCAGTGATAGGGGCCCCCCTGATGAAAAACTGTTTTTT.

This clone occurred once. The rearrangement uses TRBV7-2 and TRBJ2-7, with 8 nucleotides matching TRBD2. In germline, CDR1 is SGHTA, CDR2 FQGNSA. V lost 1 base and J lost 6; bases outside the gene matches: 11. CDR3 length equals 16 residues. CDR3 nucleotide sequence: TGTGCCAGCAGCTTAGGGGGTATAGCGGGAACGAGCGAGCAGTACTTC. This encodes CASSLGGIAGTSEQYF.

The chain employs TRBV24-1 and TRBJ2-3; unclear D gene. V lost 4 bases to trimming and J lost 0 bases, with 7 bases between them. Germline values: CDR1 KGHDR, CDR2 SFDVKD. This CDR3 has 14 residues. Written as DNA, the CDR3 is TGTGCCACCAGTGACCCGACTAGCACAGATACGCAGTATTTT. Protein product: CATSDPTSTDTQYF.

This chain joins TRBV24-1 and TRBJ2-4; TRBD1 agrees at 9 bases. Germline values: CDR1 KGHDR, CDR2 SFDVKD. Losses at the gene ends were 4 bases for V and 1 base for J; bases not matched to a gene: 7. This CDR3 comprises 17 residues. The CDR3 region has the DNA TGTGCCACCAGTGAACGACAGGGGGTTTGGGCCAAAAACATTCAGTACTTC. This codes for CATSERQGVWAKNIQYF.

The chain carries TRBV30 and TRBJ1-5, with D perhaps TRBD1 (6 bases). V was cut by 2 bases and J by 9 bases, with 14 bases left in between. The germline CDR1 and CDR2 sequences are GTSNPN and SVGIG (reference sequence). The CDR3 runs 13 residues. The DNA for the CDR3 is TGTGCCTGGAGTTCCTCAGGGGACATGCCCCAGCATTTT. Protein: CAWSSSGDMPQHF.

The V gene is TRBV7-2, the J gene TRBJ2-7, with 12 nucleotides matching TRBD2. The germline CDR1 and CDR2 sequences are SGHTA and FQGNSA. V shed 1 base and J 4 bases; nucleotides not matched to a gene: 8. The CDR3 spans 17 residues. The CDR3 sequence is CASSLEPTSGRLYEQYF. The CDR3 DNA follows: TGTGCCAGCAGCTTAGAGCCGACTAGCGGGAGATTATACGAGCAGTACTTC.

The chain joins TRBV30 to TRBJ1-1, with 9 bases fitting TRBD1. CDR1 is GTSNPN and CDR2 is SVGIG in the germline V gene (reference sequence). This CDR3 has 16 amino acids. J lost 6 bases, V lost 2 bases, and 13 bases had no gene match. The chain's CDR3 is CAWSNVLGTGRAEAFF. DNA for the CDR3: TGTGCCTGGAGTAATGTTCTAGGGACAGGGCGGGCTGAAGCTTTCTTT.

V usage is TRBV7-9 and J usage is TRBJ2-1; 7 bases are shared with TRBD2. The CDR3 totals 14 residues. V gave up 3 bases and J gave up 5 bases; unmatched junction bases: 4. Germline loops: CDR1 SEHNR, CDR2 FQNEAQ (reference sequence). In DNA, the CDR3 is TGTGCCAGCAGCTTGACTAGCAGAAACAATGAGCAGTTCTTC. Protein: CASSLTSRNNEQFF.

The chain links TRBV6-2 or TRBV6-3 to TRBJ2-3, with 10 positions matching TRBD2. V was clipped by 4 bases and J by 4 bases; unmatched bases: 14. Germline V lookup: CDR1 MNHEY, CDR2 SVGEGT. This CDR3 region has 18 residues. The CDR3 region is CASSSPSGRGRGADTQYF. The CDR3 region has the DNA TGTGCCAGCAGTTCTCCTAGCGGGAGAGGCCGTGGAGCAGATACGCAGTATTTT.

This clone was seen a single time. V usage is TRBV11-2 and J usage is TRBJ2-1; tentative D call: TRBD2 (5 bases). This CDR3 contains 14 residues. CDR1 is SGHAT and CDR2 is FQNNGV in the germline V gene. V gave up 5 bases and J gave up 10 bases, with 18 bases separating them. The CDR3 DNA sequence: TGTGCCAGCAGCGCCGAAAGGGCTAGCCAGGAGCAGTTCTTC. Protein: CASSAERASQEQFF.

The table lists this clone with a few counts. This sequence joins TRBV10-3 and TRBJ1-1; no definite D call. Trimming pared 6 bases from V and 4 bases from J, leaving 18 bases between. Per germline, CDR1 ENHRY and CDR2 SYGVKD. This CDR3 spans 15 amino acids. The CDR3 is CAIRAGPISLTEAFF. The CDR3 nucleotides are TGTGCCATCAGGGCGGGCCCCATCTCTCTCACTGAAGCTTTCTTT.

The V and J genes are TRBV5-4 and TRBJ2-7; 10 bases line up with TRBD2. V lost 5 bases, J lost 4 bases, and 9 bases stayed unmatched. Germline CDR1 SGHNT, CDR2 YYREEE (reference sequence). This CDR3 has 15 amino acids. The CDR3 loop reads CASSPKREGGYEQYF. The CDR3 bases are TGTGCCAGCAGTCCTAAGCGGGAGGGCGGGTACGAGCAGTACTTC.

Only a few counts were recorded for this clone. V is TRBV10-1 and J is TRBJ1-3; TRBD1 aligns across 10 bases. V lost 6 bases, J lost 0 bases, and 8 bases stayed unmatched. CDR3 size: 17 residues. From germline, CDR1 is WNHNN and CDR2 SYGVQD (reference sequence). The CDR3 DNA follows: TGCGCCAGCAGAGTTCCGGGACAGGGGACCTCTGGAAACACCATATATTTT. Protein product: CASRVPGQGTSGNTIYF.

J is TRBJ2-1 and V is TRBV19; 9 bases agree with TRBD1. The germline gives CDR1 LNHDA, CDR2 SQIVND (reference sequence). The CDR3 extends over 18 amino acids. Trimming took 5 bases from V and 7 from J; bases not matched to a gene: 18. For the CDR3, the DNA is TGTGCCAGTAGTCCCGACATGCTGACAGGGGGAGTGATGAATGAGCAGTTCTTC. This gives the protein CASSPDMLTGGVMNEQFF. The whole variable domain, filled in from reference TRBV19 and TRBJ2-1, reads DGGITQSPKYLFRKEGQNVTLSCEQNLNHDAMYWYRQDPGQGLRLIYYSQIVNDFQKGDIAEGYSVSREKKESFPLTVTSAQKNPTAFYLCASSPDMLTGGVMNEQFFGPGTRLTVL.

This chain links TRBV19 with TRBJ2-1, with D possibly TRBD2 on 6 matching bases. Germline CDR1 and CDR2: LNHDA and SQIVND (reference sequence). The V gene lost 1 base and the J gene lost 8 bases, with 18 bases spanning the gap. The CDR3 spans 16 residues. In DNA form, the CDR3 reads TGTGCCAGTAGTATAGGTACTAGCTGGGGGATGGATGAGCAGTTCTTC. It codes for CASSIGTSWGMDEQFF.

The CDR3 coding sequence is TGTGCCAGCAGCTTAGGGCAGGGAGGTTACGAGCAGTACTTC. As protein: CASSLGQGGYEQYF. This sequence joins TRBV11-2 and TRBJ2-7, with D possibly TRBD2 on 6 matching bases. This CDR3 comprises 14 residues. The germline V gene encodes CDR1 SGHAT and CDR2 FQNNGV. V lost 1 base, J lost 4 bases, and 11 bases lay in between.

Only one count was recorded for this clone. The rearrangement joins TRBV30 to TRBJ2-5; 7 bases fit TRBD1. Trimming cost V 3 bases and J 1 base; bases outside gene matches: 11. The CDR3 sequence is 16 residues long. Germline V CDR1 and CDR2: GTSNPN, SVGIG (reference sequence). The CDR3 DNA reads TGTGCCTGGAGCGTTTATAGGTCAGGGGGCCAAGAGACCCAGTACTTC. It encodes CAWSVYRSGGQETQYF.

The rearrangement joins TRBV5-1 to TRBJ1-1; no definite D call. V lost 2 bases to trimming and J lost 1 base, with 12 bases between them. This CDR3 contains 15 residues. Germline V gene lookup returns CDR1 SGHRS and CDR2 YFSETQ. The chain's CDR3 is CASSLVSSGNTEAFF. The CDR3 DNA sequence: TGCGCCAGCAGCTTAGTTTCTTCAGGGAACACTGAAGCTTTCTTT.

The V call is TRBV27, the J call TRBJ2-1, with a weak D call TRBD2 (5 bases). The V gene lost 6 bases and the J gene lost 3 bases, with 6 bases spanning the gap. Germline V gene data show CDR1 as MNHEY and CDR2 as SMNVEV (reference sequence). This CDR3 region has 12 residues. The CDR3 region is CASSGNYNEQFF. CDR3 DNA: TGTGCCAGCAGCGGGAACTACAATGAGCAGTTCTTC.

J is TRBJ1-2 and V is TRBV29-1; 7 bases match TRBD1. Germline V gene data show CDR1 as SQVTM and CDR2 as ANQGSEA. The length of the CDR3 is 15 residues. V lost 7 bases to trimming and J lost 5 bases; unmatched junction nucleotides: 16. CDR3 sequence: CSAVGATGDVYGYTF. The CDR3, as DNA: TGCAGCGCTGTTGGGGCTACAGGGGATGTTTATGGCTACACCTTC.

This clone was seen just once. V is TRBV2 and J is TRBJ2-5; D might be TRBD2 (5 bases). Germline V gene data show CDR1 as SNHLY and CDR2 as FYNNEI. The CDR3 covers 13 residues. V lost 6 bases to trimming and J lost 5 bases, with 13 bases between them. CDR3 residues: CASSLTRSETQYF. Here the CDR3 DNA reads TGTGCCAGCAGCCTAACTAGATCCGAGACCCAGTACTTC.